This is a list of T cell receptor beta chains from one sample in a study of T cells expressing NK-cell markers. Using the 5' RACE reads, TCRdb records one entry per CDR3 protein without DNA. The sample has under 600,000 distinct CDR3 sequences, and its top ten clones hold roughly 1.4%. Sequenced: blood T cells: a sorted CD56 or NKG2C T cell subset, CD4+ or CD8+ T cells, or bulk PBMC T cells (not recorded which). Source of these receptors: a woman aged 45-65 years in good health. Each CDR3 is given with its conserved first and last residue. The order of the fields is V gene, J gene, CDR3 protein.

TRBV5-1	TRBJ2-4	CASSSPGGASKNIQYF
TRBV11-2	TRBJ2-1	CASSPAGGYSYNEQFF
TRBV9	TRBJ2-5	CASSGRGLGETQYF
TRBV7-2	TRBJ2-1	CASSSRTSGGLNEQFF
TRBV20-1	TRBJ1-6	CSARESSYNSPLHF
TRBV6-5	TRBJ2-1	CASSPTVYNEQFF
TRBV27	TRBJ2-3	CASSLGTVNTQYF
TRBV5-1	TRBJ1-6	CASSLEGLSPLHF
TRBV20-1	TRBJ1-6	CSARVGQADNSPLHF
TRBV20-1	TRBJ2-1	CSARDQLVGEQFF
TRBV12-3/TRBV12-4	TRBJ1-6	CASSPRGRGMAPLHF
TRBV24-1	TRBJ2-1	CATSASPGGDRDNEQFF
TRBV7-2	TRBJ2-3	CASSLNPSGRRSRDTQYF
TRBV5-1	TRBJ1-2	CASSLMGLYGYTF
TRBV30	TRBJ1-6	CAWRGLGTYNSPLHF
TRBV27	TRBJ1-1	CASSRGTEAFF
TRBV15	TRBJ2-5	CATSRESVYETQYF
TRBV10-2	TRBJ1-2	CASSFTPGAKDYGYTF
TRBV12-3/TRBV12-4	TRBJ1-1	CASSTQGKRTEAFF
TRBV7-8	TRBJ2-1	CASSLAWVDEQFF
TRBV24-1	TRBJ2-2	CATTTSGLNTGELFF
TRBV12-3/TRBV12-4	TRBJ2-2	CASSTSGTSIPTGELFF
TRBV15	TRBJ2-3	CATSGSRGQQYF
TRBV7-3	TRBJ1-3	CASSPQGFGNTIYF
TRBV12-3/TRBV12-4	TRBJ1-1	CASSTGQILNTEAFF
TRBV30	TRBJ2-3	CAWSSSGTGDTQYF
TRBV30	TRBJ1-4	CAWSRSYGEKLFF
TRBV20-1	TRBJ2-3	CSAAGSGGGTQYF
TRBV28	TRBJ2-3	CAGGRGGTDTQYF
TRBV6-2/TRBV6-3	TRBJ2-2	CASSSLGLAANTGELFF
TRBV6-1	TRBJ2-1	CASSDFEGDEQFF
TRBV11-2	TRBJ2-2	CASSRQGNTGELFF
TRBV2	TRBJ2-1	CASSEEVGPQFF
TRBV5-1	TRBJ1-1	CASSLMGQGAFF
TRBV3-1	TRBJ2-5	CASSQGPYQETQYF
TRBV9	TRBJ2-3	CASTRGATDTQYF
TRBV4-2	TRBJ1-1	CASRWDRQAFF
TRBV6-6	TRBJ2-3	CASRPGTPSQYF
TRBV12-3/TRBV12-4	TRBJ2-1	CASSPQVKQQFF
TRBV12-3/TRBV12-4	TRBJ2-1	CASSPTLSRSYNEQFF
TRBV6-1	TRBJ2-7	CASSETYEQYF
TRBV27	TRBJ2-6	CASSSMSGANVLTF
TRBV28	TRBJ2-7	CASSLGRWEQYF
TRBV7-9	TRBJ1-2	CASSLAGGQGRYGYTF